This T cell receptor (beta chain) was identified in a study of blood T cell repertoires in COVID-19. Study details: Some COVID-19 samples were acute and others convalescent; all came from the United States, Italy and Spain.

CDR3 length equals 15 residues. The germline V gene encodes CDR1 MNHEY and CDR2 SVGAGI. The ends lost 6 bases at V and 10 bases at J; junction bases unmatched: 16. Authors' data handling: Amplification with reference gene primers provided the estimates of nucleated cell counts. Assay used: immunoSEQ multiplex PCR; TCRdb lists only in-frame clones, some missing. Clone size and V and J calls were adopted from that table, with D and trimming inferred from the DNA. Among over 400,000 clones listed, 75% to 90% were seen once. Recruits, aged roughly 18 to 89 years, lived in 24 US areas. Grouping used clinical history reported by participants in a survey and questionnaire.

This TCR came from a woman aged 55-75 years who had recovered from COVID-19. Sequencing was performed on PBMCs or T cells enriched from blood (not recorded which). This sequence joins TRBV6-5 and TRBJ1-2; 8 positions agree with TRBD1. Here the CDR3 DNA reads TGTGCCAGCAGCCCCCGGGACAGGCCCGTAGGTGACTACACCTTC. Its protein product is CASSPRDRPVGDYTF.